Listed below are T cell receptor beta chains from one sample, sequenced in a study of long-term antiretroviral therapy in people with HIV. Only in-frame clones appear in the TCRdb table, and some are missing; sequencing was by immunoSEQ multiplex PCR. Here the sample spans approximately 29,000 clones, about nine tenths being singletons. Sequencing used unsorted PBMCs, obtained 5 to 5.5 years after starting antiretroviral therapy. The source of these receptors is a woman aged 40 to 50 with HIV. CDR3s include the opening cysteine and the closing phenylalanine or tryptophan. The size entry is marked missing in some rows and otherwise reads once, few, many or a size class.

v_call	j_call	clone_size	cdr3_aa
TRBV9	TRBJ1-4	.	CASSGGTGTGYEKLFF
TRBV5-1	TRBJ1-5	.	CASSPDGLNGLGNQPQHF
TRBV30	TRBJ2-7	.	CAWREGLSYEQYF
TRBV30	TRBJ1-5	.	CAWSVNSNQPQHF
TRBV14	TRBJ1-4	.	CASRESGSGEKLFF
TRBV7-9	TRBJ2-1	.	CASSLKGQDEQFF
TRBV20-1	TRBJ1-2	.	CSGVYGYTF
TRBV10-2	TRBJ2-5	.	CASSHLSGRDYQETQYF
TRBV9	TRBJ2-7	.	CASSVAGTINRGEQYF
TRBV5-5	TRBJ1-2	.	CASSLASGANYGYTF
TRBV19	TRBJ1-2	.	CASSADRGLHYGYTF
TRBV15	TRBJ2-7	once	CATSRDPGTSGINYEQYF
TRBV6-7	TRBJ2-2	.	CASPSTSNTGELFF
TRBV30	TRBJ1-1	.	CAWSPRGSEAFF
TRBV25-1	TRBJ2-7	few	CASSEGLLPAYEQYF
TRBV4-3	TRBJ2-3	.	CASSSDIESAQYF
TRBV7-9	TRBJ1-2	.	CASSVEPLWGYTF
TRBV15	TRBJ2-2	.	CATSRDLRLAGTGELFF
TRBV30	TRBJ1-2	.	CAWSVGRGHGYTF
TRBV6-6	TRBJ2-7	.	CASSSVGQGTEQYF
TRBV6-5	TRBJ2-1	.	CASRGTNYNEQFF
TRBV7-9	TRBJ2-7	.	CASSSKDRDRGSYEQYF
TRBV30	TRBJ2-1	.	CAWSVQDRAYNEQFF
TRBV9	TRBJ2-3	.	CASSADAGRGTGTDTQYF
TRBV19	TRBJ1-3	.	CASSLGTLNTIYF
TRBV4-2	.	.	CASSQGIFYEQYF
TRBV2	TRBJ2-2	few	CASSDVGVGTGELFF
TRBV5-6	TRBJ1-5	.	CASSLAAGKGNQPQHF
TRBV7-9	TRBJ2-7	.	CASSPIGRGDGGYEQYF
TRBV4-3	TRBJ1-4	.	CASSTSGTANEKLFF
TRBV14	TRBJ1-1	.	CASSQVLGNTEAFF
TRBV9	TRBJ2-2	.	CASSSRLGDDTGELFF
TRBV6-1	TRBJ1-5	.	CASSESAVYQPQHF
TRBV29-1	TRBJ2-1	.	CSVEVDLAGVYNEQFF
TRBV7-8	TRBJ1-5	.	CASSKSGFNQPQHF
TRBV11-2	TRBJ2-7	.	CASSLGPPYEQYF
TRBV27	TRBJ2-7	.	CASSSRNRAYEQYF
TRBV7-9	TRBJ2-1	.	CASSLKGQGDEQFF
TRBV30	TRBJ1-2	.	CARTGTGSGYGYTF
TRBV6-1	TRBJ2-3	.	CASSDAAYRTDTQYF
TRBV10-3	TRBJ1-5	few	CAISEEGLSNQPQHF
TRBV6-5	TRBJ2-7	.	CASKQGWRLSEQYF
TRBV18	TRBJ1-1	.	CASSPRGQGVAEAFF
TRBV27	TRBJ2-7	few	CASSKLAGAIRNYEQYF
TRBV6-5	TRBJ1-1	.	CASSSGAIGAFF
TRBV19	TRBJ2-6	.	CASRGAPTGAGANVLTF
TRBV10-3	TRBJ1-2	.	CAISPRDSANYGYTF
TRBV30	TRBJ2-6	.	CAWSSQRTAQSSGANVLTF
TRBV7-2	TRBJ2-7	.	CASSLDSGDPYEQYF
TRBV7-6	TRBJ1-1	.	CASSSGTSTEAFF
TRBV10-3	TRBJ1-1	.	CAISATAAAEAFF
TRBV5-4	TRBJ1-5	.	CASSSGGGGLGNQPQHF
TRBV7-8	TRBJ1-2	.	CASSLGTGSSNYGYTF
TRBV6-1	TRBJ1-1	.	CASSETHMNTEAFF
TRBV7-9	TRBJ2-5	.	CASSLTSGQETQYF
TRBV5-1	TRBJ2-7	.	CASSLGLAGVIYEQYF
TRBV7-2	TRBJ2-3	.	CASSLTSGMKDTQYF
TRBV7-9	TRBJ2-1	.	CASRAGSSYNEQFF
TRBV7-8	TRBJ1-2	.	CASSLETGNYGYTF
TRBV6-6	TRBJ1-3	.	CASSYMGQGAGNTIYF